This TCR beta chain was observed in a study of T cells after somatic rescue of genetic block. TCRdb keeps only in-frame clones here, not all; method: immunoSEQ multiplex PCR. The table shows about 120,000 clones, with over 80% occurring only once. The germline V gene has CDR1 GTSNPN and CDR2 SVGIG (reference sequence). Trimming stripped 3 bases from V and 7 bases from J, with 9 bases between. The CDR3 extends over 11 amino acids. The sequencing input was peripheral blood mononuclear cells (PBMCs). The chain couples TRBV30 to TRBJ1-2, with a tentative D call TRBD1 (5 bases). The clonotype originates from a woman younger than 35. CDR3: CAWRSGPGYTF. CDR3 coding DNA: TGTGCCTGGAGGTCGGGGCCTGGCTACACCTTC.